The T cell receptor (beta chain) described here comes from a study of cytomegalovirus exposure and HLA in healthy donors. The PCR contained 60 Vbeta and 13 Jbeta primers. Libraries were prepared by immunoSEQ multiplex PCR; TCRdb keeps only in-frame clonotypes and omits some of them. The sample carries 160,000 or so clones, approximately 84% recorded once. CDR3 size: 14 residues. Unmatched junction bases numbered 4, after V lost 6 bases and J lost 8 bases. The germline CDR1 and CDR2 sequences are LNHDA and SQIVND (reference sequence). The chain is built from TRBV19 and TRBJ1-4, with 12 bases lining up with TRBD1. This clonotype was obtained from a woman under 30 in good health and CMV-seronegative. The sample comprised PBMCs. The CDR3 loop is CASRGQGAGEKLFF. CDR3 DNA sequence: TGTGCCAGTAGGGGACAGGGGGCTGGCGAAAAACTGTTTTTT.